This is a list of T cell receptor beta chains from one sample in a study of CD8 T cells in ankylosing spondylitis. A single record per CDR3 protein comes from TCRdb applying MiXCR to the 5' RACE reads. The sample contains fewer than 750,000 distinct CDR3 sequences, under 20% of which appear only once. The specimen sequenced was blood, either unsorted or a sorted T cell fraction (not recorded which). The source is a male donor with ankylosing spondylitis. Each CDR3 is given with its conserved first and last residue. Each record gives: V gene, D gene, J gene, clone size, CDR3 protein, CDR3 DNA. A D gene is named only where the DNA matches it firmly. Not every row has a clone size; where given, it reads once, few, many or a size class.

V: TRBV10-1; D: .; J: TRBJ2-1; size: .; CDR3: CARPPCGNEQFF; DNA: TGCGCCAGACCCCCATGTGGCAATGAGCAGTTCTTC
V: TRBV12-3/TRBV12-4; D: .; J: TRBJ1-4; size: .; CDR3: CASSFSAEKLFF; DNA: TGTGCCAGCAGTTTTTCGGCAGAAAAACTGTTTTTT
V: TRBV2; D: .; J: TRBJ1-3; size: .; CDR3: CASSDPGEAGNTIYF; DNA: TGTGCCAGCAGTGATCCCGGGGAAGCTGGAAACACCATATATTTT
V: TRBV29-1; D: TRBD2; J: TRBJ2-6; size: few; CDR3: CSVGLAGGPGANVLTF; DNA: TGCAGCGTAGGACTAGCGGGAGGGCCGGGGGCCAACGTCCTGACTTTC
V: TRBV29-1; D: .; J: TRBJ2-2; size: .; CDR3: CSVGGEMEDENTGELFF; DNA: TGCAGCGTTGGGGGGGAGATGGAGGACGAGAACACCGGGGAGCTGTTTTTT
V: TRBV12-3/TRBV12-4; D: .; J: TRBJ1-2; size: .; CDR3: CASSGEGKGGYTF; DNA: TGTGCCAGCAGTGGGGAGGGTAAAGGGGGCTACACCTTC
V: TRBV29-1; D: .; J: TRBJ2-7; size: .; CDR3: CSALGGFYEQYF; DNA: TGCAGCGCCCTGGGGGGTTTCTACGAGCAGTACTTC
V: TRBV4-1; D: .; J: TRBJ1-1; size: few; CDR3: CASSTRVWDTEAFF; DNA: TGCGCCAGCAGCACAAGAGTGTGGGACACTGAAGCTTTCTTT
V: TRBV6-1; D: TRBD2; J: TRBJ2-3; size: few; CDR3: CASRILAGGPADTQYF; DNA: TGTGCCAGCAGGATACTAGCGGGGGGGCCTGCAGATACGCAGTATTTT
V: TRBV5-1; D: TRBD1; J: TRBJ1-1; size: .; CDR3: CASSLDISTGGFRRWTEAFF; DNA: TGCGCCAGCAGCTTGGACATTTCGACAGGGGGCTTCAGACGGTGGACTGAAGCTTTCTTT
V: TRBV9; D: .; J: TRBJ1-6; size: .; CDR3: CASSVLGNNSPLHF; DNA: TGTGCCAGCAGCGTACTAGGGAATAATTCACCCCTCCACTTT
V: TRBV5-6; D: TRBD2; J: TRBJ2-3; size: few; CDR3: CASSLAPPSGGDTDTQYF; DNA: TGTGCCAGCAGCTTGGCCCCCCCTAGCGGGGGTGACACAGATACGCAGTATTTT
V: TRBV29-1; D: .; J: TRBJ2-1; size: .; CDR3: CSVDAGADYNEQFF; DNA: TGCAGCGTTGACGCAGGGGCCGACTACAATGAGCAGTTCTTC
V: TRBV10-3; D: .; J: TRBJ2-3; size: .; CDR3: CAISGVRRSTDTQYF; DNA: TGTGCCATCAGTGGGGTGCGACGCTCGACAGATACGCAGTATTTT
V: TRBV6-2/TRBV6-3; D: TRBD1; J: TRBJ1-1; size: .; CDR3: CASSFDRGLTEAFF; DNA: TGTGCCAGCAGTTTCGACAGGGGACTCACTGAAGCTTTCTTT
V: TRBV12-3/TRBV12-4; D: .; J: TRBJ2-7; size: .; CDR3: CASSFRGLDYEQYF; DNA: TGTGCCAGCAGTTTTAGGGGATTGGACTACGAGCAGTACTTC
V: TRBV7-3; D: TRBD2; J: TRBJ2-1; size: few; CDR3: CASSYSGGYNEQFF; DNA: TGTGCCAGCAGCTACAGCGGGGGGTACAATGAGCAGTTCTTC
V: TRBV7-8; D: .; J: TRBJ2-5; size: .; CDR3: CASSLLVGGLETQYF; DNA: TGTGCCAGCAGCTTATTGGTCGGGGGGCTGGAGACCCAGTACTTC